In its sample, the clone carrying this T cell receptor (beta chain) was seen once. This entry belongs to a study of control samples from healthy donors and cancer patients. The CDR3 consists of 13 residues. The V gene lost 10 bases and the J gene lost 2 bases, with 15 bases spanning the gap. Germline V gene sequence: CDR1 KGHSH, CDR2 LQKENI. Here immunoSEQ multiplex PCR was the method, and the copy in TCRdb shows in-frame clones only, minus some. The sample holds about 130,000 clones; 80% to 95% are singletons and the top ten take approximately 9%. The origin of this receptor is a young man in good health. The specimen was blood. This sequence joins TRBV18 and TRBJ2-7; TRBD1 might be the D (7 bases). CDR3 DNA sequence: TGTGCCACAAGGCGGGACAGCACCTACGAGCAGTACTTC. As protein: CATRRDSTYEQYF.